This T cell receptor (beta chain) was sequenced for a study of T cells in localized non-small cell lung cancer. Study-wide results and limits: A median of approximately 60 of the top 100 tumor clones appeared in adjacent lung, which was paired and uninvolved. Those with higher blood T cell density had longer overall survival. Uninvolved adjacent lung showed the highest T cell clonality, exceeding tumor.

The assay was immunoSEQ multiplex PCR, and TCRdb's table has in-frame clones only and misses some. Of more than 2,500 clones listed, roughly 25% are singletons. This clone qualifies as medium-sized (0.01 to 0.1%). Its specificity is unknown. The input for sequencing was lung tumor tissue, taken before any cancer treatment. The sequence derives from a female donor of 60 years or more with stage I lung adenocarcinoma.

The CDR3 loop reads CASSGAGTPRETQYF. The DNA of the CDR3 is TGTGCCAGCAGCGGGGCCGGGACCCCAAGAGAGACCCAGTACTTC. V and J are TRBV9 and TRBJ2-5; D may correspond to TRBD1 or TRBD2 (5 bases each). The V gene's germline CDR1 is SGDLS and CDR2 YYNGEE. V lost 3 bases and J 4 bases, leaving 16 bases between the germline ends. This CDR3 is built from 15 residues. Full variable domain (remainder filled in from reference TRBV9 and TRBJ2-5): DSGVTQTPKHLITATGQRVTLRCSPRSGDLSVYWYQQSLDQGLQFLIQYYNGEERAKGNILERFSAQQFPDLHSELNLSSLELGDSALYFCASSGAGTPRETQYFGPGTRLLVL.